A selection of T cell receptor beta chains follows, all from one sample in a study of T cells after yellow fever vaccination. From the 5' RACE reads, TCRdb called clonotypes with MiXCR, one entry per CDR3 protein. The sample holds around 600,000 distinct CDR3 sequences, 9% to 15% seen once. Sequences were derived from PBMCs, sampled on the day of the yellow fever booster vaccination. These receptors originate from a man aged 25 to 45 who received the YFV17D yellow fever vaccine. Both conserved end residues are part of each CDR3. The order of the fields is D gene, clone size, J gene, V gene, CDR3 DNA, CDR3 protein. The D gene is left open where the match is weak. Clone sizes are given selectively: once, few, many, or a class where the clone is expanded.

>.|.|TRBJ2-7|TRBV4-3
TGCGCCAGCAGCCGCACCGACTCGGGGCTCTACGAGCAGTACTTC
CASSRTDSGLYEQYF
>.|.|TRBJ2-7|TRBV30
TGTGCCTGGAGTGTCCCGACAACGAAAGAGCAGTACTTC
CAWSVPTTKEQYF
>.|.|TRBJ1-1|TRBV20-1
TGCAGTGCGAACATCCGGGGGCGTGGCACTGAAGCTTTCTTT
CSANIRGRGTEAFF
>.|.|TRBJ2-5|TRBV29-1
TGCAGCGCCGACCCCAAACTGGGGACCCAGTACTTC
CSADPKLGTQYF
>.|few|TRBJ2-7|TRBV19
TGTGCCAGTAGTATGAGTCATTTGTCTAGCTCCTACGAGCAGTACTTC
CASSMSHLSSSYEQYF
>.|.|TRBJ2-7|TRBV7-8
TGTGCCAGCAGGGCCGGGACTCGATCCTACGAGCAGTACTTC
CASRAGTRSYEQYF
>.|few|TRBJ2-1|TRBV3-1
TGTGCCAGCAGCCTTTGGAATGAGCAGTTCTTC
CASSLWNEQFF
>TRBD2|.|TRBJ2-2|TRBV4-3
TGCGCCAGCAGCCTTACTAGCGGGAGAGTGAACACCGGGGAGCTGTTTTTT
CASSLTSGRVNTGELFF
>TRBD1|.|TRBJ1-1|TRBV20-1
TGCAGTGTCAAGGACCCGGGACAGGGGTTGACTGAAGCTTTCTTT
CSVKDPGQGLTEAFF
>TRBD1|few|TRBJ2-1|TRBV18
TGTGCCAGCTCACCACCGGGACAGGGCCACTACAATGAGCAGTTCTTC
CASSPPGQGHYNEQFF
>TRBD1|many|TRBJ2-3|TRBV12-3/TRBV12-4
TGTGCCAGCAGCCCTGACAGGGCCATCACAGATACGCAGTATTTT
CASSPDRAITDTQYF
>.|.|TRBJ2-5|TRBV5-5
TGTGCCAGCAGCTTGAGTTCTAGCGAGCACCAAGAGACCCAGTACTTC
CASSLSSSEHQETQYF
>.|few|TRBJ2-7|TRBV12-3/TRBV12-4
TGTGCCAGCAGTTTAGTCGGAGGGCAGTACTTC
CASSLVGGQYF
>.|few|TRBJ2-4|TRBV24-1
TGTGCCACCAGTGAAAAAAGTCTAGCCAAAAACATTCAGTACTTC
CATSEKSLAKNIQYF
>TRBD2|.|TRBJ2-1|TRBV4-2
TGTGCCAGCAGCCAATACGGGACTAGCGTGGAGTTCTTC
CASSQYGTSVEFF
>TRBD1|few|TRBJ2-3|TRBV18
TGTGCCAGCTCAGCCCAACAGGGGGGAGATACGCAGTATTTT
CASSAQQGGDTQYF
>.|.|TRBJ2-7|TRBV21-1
TGTGCCAGCACCTTTCTGGGGCTAGCGGGAGTACCCTTCTACGAGCAGTACTTC
CASTFLGLAGVPFYEQYF
>.|.|TRBJ1-2|TRBV4-2
TGTGCCAGCAGCCACGAGGGGCCCGCCTATGGCTACACCTTC
CASSHEGPAYGYTF
>.|.|TRBJ2-2|TRBV24-1
TGTGCCACCAGTGACCCGAGTAGGGAGAACACCGGGGAGCTGTTTTTT
CATSDPSRENTGELFF
>.|few|TRBJ2-7|TRBV3-1
TGTGCCAGCAACCAAGGGGGCTCCTACGAGCAGTACTTC
CASNQGGSYEQYF
>TRBD2|many|TRBJ2-1|TRBV28
TGTGCCAGCAGTTTGATTCTTCCTAGCGGGAGGTACAATGAGCAGTTCTTC
CASSLILPSGRYNEQFF
>.|few|TRBJ1-5|TRBV7-9
TGTGCCAGCGGATCGGGCGGTTATAGCAATCAGCCCCAGCATTTT
CASGSGGYSNQPQHF
>TRBD1|few|TRBJ1-5|TRBV18
TGTGCCAGCTCAGCGGACAGGGACAACGGTCAGCCCCAGCATTTT
CASSADRDNGQPQHF
>.|.|TRBJ2-1|TRBV15
TGTGCCACCAGCGGACCTGTCAAGGGAGAAGGGGAACAGTTCTTC
CATSGPVKGEGEQFF
>TRBD2|.|TRBJ2-5|TRBV7-9
TGTGCCAGCAGCCCCGGGGCGGGAGGAGAGACCCAGTACTTC
CASSPGAGGETQYF
>.|.|TRBJ1-5|TRBV9
TGTGCCAGCAGCCTCCACGGGGACAACAATCAGCCCCAGCATTTT
CASSLHGDNNQPQHF
>TRBD2|few|TRBJ2-3|TRBV7-9
TGTGCCAGCAGCTCAATGAAAGCGGGAACTTTAGATACGCAGTATTTT
CASSSMKAGTLDTQYF
>TRBD2|few|TRBJ2-3|TRBV20-1
TGCAGTGCTAGAGGTTCCATAGCGGGAGGGATGAGAACAGATACGCAGTATTTT
CSARGSIAGGMRTDTQYF
>.|many|TRBJ2-4|TRBV29-1
TGCAGCGTTGGGACGGGCGTGGATATTCAGTACTTC
CSVGTGVDIQYF
>TRBD1|many|TRBJ2-2|TRBV18
TGTGCCAGCTCACCACGGACAGGGCCCGGGGAGCTGTTTTTT
CASSPRTGPGELFF
>.|few|TRBJ2-3|TRBV3-1
TGTGCCAGCAGCCAAATCGGGACGTCAGGCACAGATACGCAGTATTTT
CASSQIGTSGTDTQYF
>TRBD2|.|TRBJ2-1|TRBV23-1
TGCGCCAGCACCACCGGGACCCCAGAAGCGGGGGGGAATGAGCAGTTCTTC
CASTTGTPEAGGNEQFF
>.|few|TRBJ1-4|TRBV5-1
TGCGCCAGCAGCTTGATGGGGGCAACTAATGAAAAACTGTTTTTT
CASSLMGATNEKLFF
>.|few|TRBJ2-1|TRBV12-3/TRBV12-4
TGTGCCAGCAGTTACATAAACAATGAGCAGTTCTTC
CASSYINNEQFF
>TRBD2|many|TRBJ2-1|TRBV20-1
TGCAGTGCTAGTGGCCTAGCGGGATTTTACAATGAGCAGTTCTTC
CSASGLAGFYNEQFF
>TRBD2|.|TRBJ2-7|TRBV13
TGTGCCAGCAGCATCTGGACTAGCGGGGACTACGAGCAGTACTTC
CASSIWTSGDYEQYF
>.|.|TRBJ2-5|TRBV9
TGTGCCAGCAGCGTAGTCGATGGAGCCCGGGTTGGGACCCAGTACTTC
CASSVVDGARVGTQYF
>.|.|TRBJ2-7|TRBV28
TGTGCCAGCAGTTTCAGTGACGGGAGTTCCTACGAGCAGTACTTC
CASSFSDGSSYEQYF
>TRBD2|.|TRBJ2-2|TRBV19
TGTGCCAGTAGTATACTAGCGGGAGTAAGCACCGGGGAGCTGTTTTTT
CASSILAGVSTGELFF
>.|few|TRBJ2-5|TRBV19
TGTGCCAGTAGCCGGAGGGGCTGGCAGACCCAGTACTTC
CASSRRGWQTQYF
>.|.|TRBJ1-4|TRBV3-1
TGTGCCAGCAGCCGCAGTGGGCTGGGGGAAAAACTGTTTTTT
CASSRSGLGEKLFF
>.|.|TRBJ1-2|TRBV20-1
TGCAGTGCTTCCTCGGGATTCGGGACGGGGGGCTACACCTTC
CSASSGFGTGGYTF
>.|few|TRBJ1-2|TRBV13
TGTGCCAGCAGCTTAGGGAGGGCCCAAAACTATGGCTACACCTTC
CASSLGRAQNYGYTF
>TRBD1|few|TRBJ1-4|TRBV2
TGTGCCAGCGGGGAGAGGACAGGCGGCCTTAATGAAAAACTGTTTTTT
CASGERTGGLNEKLFF
>.|few|TRBJ1-2|TRBV4-2
TGTGCCAGCAGCCAAGATCCGGGGTTTAGGTATGGCTACACCTTC
CASSQDPGFRYGYTF
>.|few|TRBJ2-7|TRBV5-1
TGCGCCAGCAGTCATCCCGATGGCGAGCAGTACTTC
CASSHPDGEQYF
>TRBD1|many|TRBJ2-7|TRBV6-1
TGTGCCAGCAGTCCCCCCCCGGGACAGGGGGTTGTCCGGCAGTACTTC
CASSPPPGQGVVRQYF
>.|.|TRBJ2-4|TRBV6-5
TGTGCCAGCAGTTACTCGCAGACTAGAAACATTCAGTACTTC
CASSYSQTRNIQYF